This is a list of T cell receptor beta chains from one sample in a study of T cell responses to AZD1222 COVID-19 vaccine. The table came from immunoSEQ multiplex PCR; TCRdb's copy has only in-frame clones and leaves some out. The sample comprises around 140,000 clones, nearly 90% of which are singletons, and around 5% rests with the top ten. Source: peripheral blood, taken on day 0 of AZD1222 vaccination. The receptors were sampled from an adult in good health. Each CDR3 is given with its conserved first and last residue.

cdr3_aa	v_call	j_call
CASSLDYAGVEQFF	TRBV5-1	TRBJ2-1
CASSVSGLKLFF	TRBV2	TRBJ1-4
CASSLRRHNEQFF	TRBV7-2	TRBJ2-1
CASSLGGGGNYGYTF	TRBV4-3	TRBJ1-2
CASQSSGTTHGEQYF	TRBV27	TRBJ2-7
CASSYGTSGSPQFF	TRBV6-2/TRBV6-3	TRBJ2-1
CASSLDRDDSPLHF	TRBV5-1	TRBJ1-6
CASRQAAGNTIYF	TRBV2	TRBJ1-3
CASSPRTVNTEAFF	TRBV18	TRBJ1-1
CASSSGPTDTQYF	TRBV5-1	TRBJ2-3
CASSVISNQPQHF	TRBV2	TRBJ1-5
CASSLSGGTGELFF	TRBV3-1/TRBV3-2	TRBJ2-2
CASSQVSDTQYF	TRBV4-1	TRBJ2-3
CASSQRARLDTEAFF	TRBV18	TRBJ1-1
CASRGTSGDEQYF	TRBV7-9	TRBJ2-7
CASSPEGRRNSYEQYF	TRBV4-2	TRBJ2-7